This T cell receptor (beta chain) derives from a study of blood T cells in healthy people across ages. This clonotype occurred many times. The second PCR ran about 6 to 11 cycles with a sample-barcoded 5' primer and J-beta primers. TCRdb reprocessed the 5' RACE reads via MiXCR and lists one record per CDR3 protein. The sample carries about 640,000 distinct CDR3 sequences, 40% to 45% recorded once. The germline V and J ends were trimmed by 3 bases and 2 bases, with 9 bases remaining between them. The CDR3 has 14 amino acids. The receptor was isolated from a man at least 80 years old in good health. The sample was blood. The chain carries TRBV12-3 or TRBV12-4 and TRBJ2-3, with unresolved D. The CDR3: CASSFLKDTDTQYF. Here the CDR3 DNA reads TGTGCCAGCAGTTTTTTGAAAGACACAGATACGCAGTATTTT.